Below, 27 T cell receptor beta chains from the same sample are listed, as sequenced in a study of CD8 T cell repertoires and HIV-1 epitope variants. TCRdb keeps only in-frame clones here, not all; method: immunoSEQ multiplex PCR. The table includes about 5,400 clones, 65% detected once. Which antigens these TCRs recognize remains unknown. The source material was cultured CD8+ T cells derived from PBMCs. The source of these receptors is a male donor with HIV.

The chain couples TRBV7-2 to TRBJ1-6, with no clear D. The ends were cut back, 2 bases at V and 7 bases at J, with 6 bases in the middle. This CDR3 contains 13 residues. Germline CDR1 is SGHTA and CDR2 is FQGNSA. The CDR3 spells CASSLSPNSPLHF. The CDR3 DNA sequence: TGTGCCAGCAGCTTATCCCCAAATTCACCCCTCCACTTT.

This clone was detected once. CDR3 amino acids: CASSFATGQNEKLFF. The CDR3 DNA sequence: TGCGCCAGCAGCTTCGCAACTGGACAGAACGAAAAACTGTTTTTT. V usage is TRBV5-1 and J usage is TRBJ1-4; possible D gene TRBD1, 6 bases. The V gene lost 2 bases and the J gene lost 8 bases, with 16 bases spanning the gap. The CDR3 is 15 residues long. Looked up from germline, CDR1 is SGHRS and CDR2 is YFSETQ.

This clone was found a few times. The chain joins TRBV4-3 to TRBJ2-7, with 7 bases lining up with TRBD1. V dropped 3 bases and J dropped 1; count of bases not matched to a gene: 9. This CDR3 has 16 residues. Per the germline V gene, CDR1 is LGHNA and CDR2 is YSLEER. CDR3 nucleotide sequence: TGCGCCAGCAGCCACCACTCCGGGACAGTTTCCTACGAGCAGTACTTC. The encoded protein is CASSHHSGTVSYEQYF.

CDR3 bases: TGTGCCAGCAGTTTATCAGGGGGGTCTGAAGCTTTCTTT. Amino acids: CASSLSGGSEAFF. The chain uses TRBV28 and TRBJ1-1; 7 bases agree with TRBD1. V lost 1 base, J lost 6 bases, and 2 bases stayed unmatched. This CDR3 has 13 amino acids. The germline V gene has CDR1 MDHEN and CDR2 SYDVKM. Combining the CDR3 with reference TRBV28 and TRBJ1-1 gives the whole variable domain DVKVTQSSRYLVKRTGEKVFLECVQDMDHENMFWYRQDPGLGLRLIYFSYDVKMKEKGDIPEGYSVSREKKERFSLILESASTNQTSMYLCASSLSGGSEAFFGQGTRLTVV.

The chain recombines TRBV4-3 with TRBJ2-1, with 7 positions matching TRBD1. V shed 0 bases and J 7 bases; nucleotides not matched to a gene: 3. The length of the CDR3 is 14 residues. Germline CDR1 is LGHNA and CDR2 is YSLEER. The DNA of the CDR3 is TGCGCCAGCAGCCAAGATGAGGGGGCGAATGAGCAGTTCTTC. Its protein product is CASSQDEGANEQFF.

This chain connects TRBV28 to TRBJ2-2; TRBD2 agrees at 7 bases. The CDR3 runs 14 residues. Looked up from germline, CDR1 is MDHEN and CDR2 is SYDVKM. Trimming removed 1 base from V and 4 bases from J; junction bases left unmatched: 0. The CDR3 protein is CASSLSGGTGELFF. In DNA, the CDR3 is TGTGCCAGCAGTTTATCGGGGGGCACCGGGGAGCTGTTTTTT.

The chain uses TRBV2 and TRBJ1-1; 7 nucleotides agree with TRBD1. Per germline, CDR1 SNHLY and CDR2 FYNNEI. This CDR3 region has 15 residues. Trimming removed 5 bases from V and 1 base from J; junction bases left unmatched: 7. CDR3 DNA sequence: TGTGCCAGCAGTCGAGGTGAGGGGGCGAACACTGAAGCTTTCTTT. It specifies CASSRGEGANTEAFF.

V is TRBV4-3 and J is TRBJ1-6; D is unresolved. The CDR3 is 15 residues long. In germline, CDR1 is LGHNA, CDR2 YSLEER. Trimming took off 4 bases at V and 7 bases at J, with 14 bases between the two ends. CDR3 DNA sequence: TGCGCCAGCAGCCCGCACCGAGAGGAGAATTCACCCCTCCACTTT. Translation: CASSPHREENSPLHF.

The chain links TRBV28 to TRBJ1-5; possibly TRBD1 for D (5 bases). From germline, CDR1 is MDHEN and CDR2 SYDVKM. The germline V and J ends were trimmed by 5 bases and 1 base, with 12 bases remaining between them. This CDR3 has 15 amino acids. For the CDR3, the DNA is TGTGCCAGCAGTGGGAGGGGACGAAGCAATCAGCCCCAGCATTTT. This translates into CASSGRGRSNQPQHF.

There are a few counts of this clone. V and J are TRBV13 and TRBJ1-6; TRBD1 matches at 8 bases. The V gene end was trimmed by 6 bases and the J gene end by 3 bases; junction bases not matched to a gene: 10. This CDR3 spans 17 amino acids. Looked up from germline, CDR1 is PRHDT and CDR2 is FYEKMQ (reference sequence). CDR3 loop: CASRLSDRAVYNSPLHF. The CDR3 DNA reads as TGTGCCAGCAGACTCTCGGACAGGGCGGTCTATAATTCACCCCTCCACTTT.

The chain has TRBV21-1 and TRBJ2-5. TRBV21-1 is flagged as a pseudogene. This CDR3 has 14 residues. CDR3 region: CASCKGMEEETQYF. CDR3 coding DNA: TGTGCCAGCTGCAAGGGGATGGAAGAAGAGACCCAGTACTTC.

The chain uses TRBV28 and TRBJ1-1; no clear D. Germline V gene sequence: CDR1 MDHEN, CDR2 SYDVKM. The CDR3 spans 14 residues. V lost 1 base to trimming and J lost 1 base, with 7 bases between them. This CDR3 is CASSLLPSNTEAFF. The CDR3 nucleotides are TGTGCCAGCAGTTTATTACCGTCGAACACTGAAGCTTTCTTT.

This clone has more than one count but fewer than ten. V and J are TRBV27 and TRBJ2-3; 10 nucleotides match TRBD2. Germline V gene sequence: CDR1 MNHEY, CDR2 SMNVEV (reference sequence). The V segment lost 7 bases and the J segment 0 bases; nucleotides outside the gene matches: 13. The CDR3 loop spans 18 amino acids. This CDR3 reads CASTPTTTSGRSTDTQYF. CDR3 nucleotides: TGTGCCAGCACCCCGACCACGACTAGCGGGCGTAGCACAGATACGCAGTATTTT.

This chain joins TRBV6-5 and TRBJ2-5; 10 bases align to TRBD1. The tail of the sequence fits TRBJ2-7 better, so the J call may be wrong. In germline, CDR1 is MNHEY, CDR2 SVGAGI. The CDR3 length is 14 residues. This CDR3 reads CASSSTGTGDEQYF. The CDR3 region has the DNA TGTGCCAGCAGTTCCACCGGGACAGGGGACGAGCAGTACTTC.

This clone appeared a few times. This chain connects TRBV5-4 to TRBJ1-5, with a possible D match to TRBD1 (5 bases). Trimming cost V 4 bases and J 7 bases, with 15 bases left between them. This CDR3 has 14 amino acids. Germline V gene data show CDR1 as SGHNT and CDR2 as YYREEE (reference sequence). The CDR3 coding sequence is TGTGCCAGCAGCGAGGATGGGGACGGCCAGCCCCAGCATTTT. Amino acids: CASSEDGDGQPQHF.

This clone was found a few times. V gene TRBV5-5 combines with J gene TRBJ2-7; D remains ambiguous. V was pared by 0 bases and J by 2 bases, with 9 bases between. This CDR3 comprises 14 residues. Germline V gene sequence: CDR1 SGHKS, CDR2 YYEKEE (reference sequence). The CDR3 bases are TGTGCCAGCAGCTTGGGAGGAGCCCCCTACGAGCAGTACTTC. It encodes CASSLGGAPYEQYF.

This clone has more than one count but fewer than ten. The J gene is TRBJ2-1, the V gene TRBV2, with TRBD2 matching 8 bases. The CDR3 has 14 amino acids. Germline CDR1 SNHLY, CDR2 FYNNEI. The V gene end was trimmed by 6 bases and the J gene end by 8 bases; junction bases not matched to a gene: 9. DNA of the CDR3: TGTGCCAGCAGCAATAGCGGGATGAACGATGAGCAGTTCTTC. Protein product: CASSNSGMNDEQFF.

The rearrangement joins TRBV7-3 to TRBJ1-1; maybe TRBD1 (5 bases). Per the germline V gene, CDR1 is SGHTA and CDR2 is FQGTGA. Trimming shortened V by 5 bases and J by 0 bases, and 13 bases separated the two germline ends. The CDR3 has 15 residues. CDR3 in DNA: TGTGCCAGCAGCCCTCTCCAGGGACTGAACACTGAAGCTTTCTTT. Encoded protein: CASSPLQGLNTEAFF.

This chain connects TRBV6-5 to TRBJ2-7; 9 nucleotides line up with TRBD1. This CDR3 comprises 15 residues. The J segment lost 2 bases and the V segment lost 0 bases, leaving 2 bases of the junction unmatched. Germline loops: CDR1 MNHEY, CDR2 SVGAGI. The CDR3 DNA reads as TGTGCCAGCAGTTACTCCAGGACAGGGGCCTACGAGCAGTACTTC. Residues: CASSYSRTGAYEQYF.

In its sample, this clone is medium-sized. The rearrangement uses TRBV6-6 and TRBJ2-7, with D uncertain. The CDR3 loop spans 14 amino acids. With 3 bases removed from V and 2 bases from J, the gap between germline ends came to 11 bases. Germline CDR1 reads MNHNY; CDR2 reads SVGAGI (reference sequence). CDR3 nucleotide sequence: TGTGCCAGCAGTTATTCCGGGCCCACCTACGAGCAGTACTTC. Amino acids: CASSYSGPTYEQYF.

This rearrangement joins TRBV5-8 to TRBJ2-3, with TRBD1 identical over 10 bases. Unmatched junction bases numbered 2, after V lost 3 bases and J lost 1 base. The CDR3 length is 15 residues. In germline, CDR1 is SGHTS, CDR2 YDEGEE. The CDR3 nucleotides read TGTGCCAGCAGCTCCGGGACAGGGGGCACAGATACGCAGTATTTT. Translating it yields CASSSGTGGTDTQYF.

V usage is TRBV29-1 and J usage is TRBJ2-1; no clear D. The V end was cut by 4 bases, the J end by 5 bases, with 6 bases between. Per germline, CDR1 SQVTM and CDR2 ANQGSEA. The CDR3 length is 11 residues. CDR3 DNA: TGCAGCGTTGGCAACGACAATGAGCAGTTCTTC. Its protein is CSVGNDNEQFF.

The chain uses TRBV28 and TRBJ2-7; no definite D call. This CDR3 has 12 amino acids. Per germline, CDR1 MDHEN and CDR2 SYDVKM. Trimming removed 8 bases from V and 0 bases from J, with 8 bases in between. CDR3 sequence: CASGRDSYEQYF. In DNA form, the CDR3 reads TGTGCCAGCGGTCGAGACTCCTACGAGCAGTACTTC.

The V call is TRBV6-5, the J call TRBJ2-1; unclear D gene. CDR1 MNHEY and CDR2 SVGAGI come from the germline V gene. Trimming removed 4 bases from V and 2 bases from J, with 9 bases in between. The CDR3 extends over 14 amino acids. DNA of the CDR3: TGTGCCAGCAGTTTCCAAGATACCTACAATGAGCAGTTCTTC. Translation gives CASSFQDTYNEQFF.

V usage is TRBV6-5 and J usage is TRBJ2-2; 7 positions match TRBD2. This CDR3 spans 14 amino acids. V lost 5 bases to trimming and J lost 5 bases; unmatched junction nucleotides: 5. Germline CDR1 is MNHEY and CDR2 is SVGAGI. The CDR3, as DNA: TGTGCCAGCAGTGCCCAGGGAGGGACCGGGGAGCTGTTTTTT. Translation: CASSAQGGTGELFF.

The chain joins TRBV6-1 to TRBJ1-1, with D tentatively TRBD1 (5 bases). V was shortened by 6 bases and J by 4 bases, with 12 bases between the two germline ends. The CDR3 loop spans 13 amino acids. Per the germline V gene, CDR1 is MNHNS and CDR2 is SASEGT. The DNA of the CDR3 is TGTGCCAGCAGGTCGGGGGGAGTCACTGAAGCTTTCTTT. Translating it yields CASRSGGVTEAFF.

The CDR3 is CASSVVAGLNNEQFF. The DNA of the CDR3 is TGTGCCAGCAGCGTAGTCGCAGGCTTGAACAATGAGCAGTTCTTC. The chain has TRBV9 and TRBJ2-1; D call uncertain. The CDR3 has 15 amino acids. In germline, CDR1 is SGDLS, CDR2 YYNGEE. The V gene lost 0 bases and the J gene lost 5 bases, with 12 bases spanning the gap.